Shown below are 7 T cell receptor beta chains from a single sample sequenced in a study of T cells in Graves' hyperthyroidism and ophthalmopathy. The source material, RNA transcripts, was used to amplify TCR beta CDR3 regions. Initially, a first-round RT-PCR of the TCR CDR3 employed the HTBI primer set. TCRdb independently ran MiXCR on the multiplex PCR reads; one entry per CDR3 protein. The sample shows 130,000 to 150,000 distinct CDR3 sequences, around 20% of them seen only once. Sequenced: blood. These receptors all come from a woman aged 50 to 65 with Graves' hyperthyroidism that later progressed to Graves' ophthalmopathy.

The table lists this clonotype with a few counts. CDR3: CASSQDYGQPQHF. The DNA of the CDR3 is TGCGCCAGCAGCCAAGATTACGGTCAGCCCCAGCATTTT. The J gene is TRBJ1-5, the V gene TRBV4-1; D is unclear. The V and J ends lost 0 bases and 6 bases respectively, with 6 bases between them. Per germline, CDR1 MGHRA and CDR2 YSYEKL. The CDR3 extends over 13 amino acids.

The chain combines TRBV7-2 with TRBJ1-6; D may be TRBD1 (5 bases). With 0 bases removed from V and 6 bases from J, the gap between germline ends came to 9 bases. CDR3 length: 15 amino acids. CDR1 and CDR2 from the germline V gene are SGHTA and FQGNSA. CDR3 sequence: CASSLAGAGNSPLHF. The CDR3 region has the DNA TGTGCCAGCAGCTTAGCAGGGGCTGGTAATTCACCCCTCCACTTT.

The chain combines TRBV5-4 with TRBJ2-1; the D call may be TRBD1 or TRBD2 (5 bases each). The CDR3 length is 12 residues. Trimming cost V 3 bases and J 15 bases, with 16 bases left between them. Germline lookup yields CDR1 SGHNT and CDR2 YYREEE (reference sequence). CDR3 nucleotide sequence: TGTGCCAGCAGCTACCAAAGAGGGGTGCGGTTCTTC. This encodes CASSYQRGVRFF.

A note on this clonotype: A read error may account for a junction end that differs from germline. The CDR3, as DNA: TGTGCCAGCCGTGACCGGCGAGGAAACACCATATATTTT. Its protein is CASRDRRGNTIYF. The V and J genes are TRBV2 and TRBJ1-3; no definite D call. The CDR3 runs to 13 residues. Per germline, CDR1 SNHLY and CDR2 FYNNEI.

The chain combines TRBV20-1 with TRBJ1-3, with D uncertain. Trimming left V 0 bases short and J 7 bases short, with 13 bases between. The CDR3 covers 14 residues. CDR1 and CDR2 (germline): DFQATT, SNEGSKA (reference sequence). The DNA for the CDR3 is TGCAGTGCTAGAGATTTGGGGAGCGGGAACACCATATATTTT. Translated: CSARDLGSGNTIYF.

This clonotype was recorded at least ten times. The rearrangement uses TRBV10-3 and TRBJ2-5, with D unresolved. Germline lookup yields CDR1 ENHRY and CDR2 SYGVKD. The CDR3 sequence is 11 residues long. V lost 8 bases, J lost 1 base, and 5 bases lay in between. CDR3 loop: CAIAAQETQYF. In DNA form, the CDR3 reads TGTGCCATCGCGGCCCAAGAGACCCAGTACTTC.

At least ten counts were recorded for this clonotype. The gene calls are TRBV13 and TRBJ1-2; D is ambiguous. V lost 4 bases and J lost 2, with 14 bases in between. The CDR3 totals 15 residues. Germline CDR1 and CDR2: PRHDT and FYEKMQ (reference sequence). Written as DNA, the CDR3 is TGTGCCAGCAGCTCTAGGACCATTACAAACTATGGCTACACCTTC. Protein: CASSSRTITNYGYTF.